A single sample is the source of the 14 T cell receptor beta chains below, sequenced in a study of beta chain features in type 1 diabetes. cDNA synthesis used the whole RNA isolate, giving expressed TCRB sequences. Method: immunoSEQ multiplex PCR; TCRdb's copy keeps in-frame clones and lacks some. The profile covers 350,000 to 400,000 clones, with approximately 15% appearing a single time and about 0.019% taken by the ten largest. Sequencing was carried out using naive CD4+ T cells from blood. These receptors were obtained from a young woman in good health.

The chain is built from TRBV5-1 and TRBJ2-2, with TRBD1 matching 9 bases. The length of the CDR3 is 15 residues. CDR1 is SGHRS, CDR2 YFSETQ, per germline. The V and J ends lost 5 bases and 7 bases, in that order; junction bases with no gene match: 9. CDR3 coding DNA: TGCGCCAGCAGATCTCCACAGGGGGCCGGCGGGGAGCTGTTTTTT. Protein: CASRSPQGAGGELFF.

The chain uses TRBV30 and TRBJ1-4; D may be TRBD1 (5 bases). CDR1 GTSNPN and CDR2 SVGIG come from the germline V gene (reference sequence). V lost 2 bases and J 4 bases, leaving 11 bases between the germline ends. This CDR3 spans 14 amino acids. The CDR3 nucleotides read TGTGCCTGGAGTACAGGCGGTTATAATGAAAAACTGTTTTTT. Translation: CAWSTGGYNEKLFF.

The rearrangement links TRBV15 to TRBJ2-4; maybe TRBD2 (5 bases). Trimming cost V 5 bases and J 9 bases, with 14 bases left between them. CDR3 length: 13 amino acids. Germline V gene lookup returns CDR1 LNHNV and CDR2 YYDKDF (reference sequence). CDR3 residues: CATSADREGIQYF. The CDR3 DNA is TGTGCCACCAGCGCCGATCGAGAGGGCATTCAGTACTTC.

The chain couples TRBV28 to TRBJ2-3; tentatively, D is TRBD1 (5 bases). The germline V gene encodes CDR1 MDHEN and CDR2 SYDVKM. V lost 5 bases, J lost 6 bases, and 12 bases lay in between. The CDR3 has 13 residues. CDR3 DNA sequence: TGTGCCAGCAGTGACGTCAGGGTTGATACGCAGTATTTT. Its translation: CASSDVRVDTQYF.

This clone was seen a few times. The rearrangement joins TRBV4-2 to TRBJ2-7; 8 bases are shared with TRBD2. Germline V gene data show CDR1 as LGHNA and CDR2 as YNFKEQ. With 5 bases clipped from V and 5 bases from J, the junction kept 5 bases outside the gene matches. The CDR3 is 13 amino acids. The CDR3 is CASSSRGGHEQYF. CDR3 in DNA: TGTGCCAGCAGCTCACGGGGGGGGCACGAGCAGTACTTC.

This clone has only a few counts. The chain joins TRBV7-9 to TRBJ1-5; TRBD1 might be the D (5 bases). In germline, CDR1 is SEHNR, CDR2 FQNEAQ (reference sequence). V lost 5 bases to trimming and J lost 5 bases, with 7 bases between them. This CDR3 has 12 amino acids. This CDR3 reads CASSTGDQPQHF. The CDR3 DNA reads TGTGCCAGCAGCACGGGGGATCAGCCCCAGCATTTT.

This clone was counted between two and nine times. CDR3 sequence reads: CSVGSAGTGNTIYF. The CDR3 DNA is TGCAGCGTTGGATCAGCAGGGACTGGAAACACCATATATTTT. The V and J genes are TRBV29-1 and TRBJ1-3, with D possibly matching TRBD1 (5 bases). V lost 4 bases and J 2 bases, leaving 12 bases between the germline ends. Germline CDR1 is SQVTM and CDR2 is ANQGSEA. The CDR3 covers 14 residues.

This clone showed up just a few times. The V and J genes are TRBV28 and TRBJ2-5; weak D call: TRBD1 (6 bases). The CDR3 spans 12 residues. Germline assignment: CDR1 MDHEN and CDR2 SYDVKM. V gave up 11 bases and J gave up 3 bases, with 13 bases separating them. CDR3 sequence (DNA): TGTGCCTGGTCAGGGGTTGAAGAGACCCAGTACTTC. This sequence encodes CAWSGVEETQYF.

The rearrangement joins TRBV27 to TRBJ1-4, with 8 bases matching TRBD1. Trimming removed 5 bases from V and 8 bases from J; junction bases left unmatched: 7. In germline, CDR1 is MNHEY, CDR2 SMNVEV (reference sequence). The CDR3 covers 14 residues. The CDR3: CASSTGTGNEKLFF. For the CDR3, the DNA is TGTGCCAGCAGTACCGGGACAGGCAACGAAAAACTGTTTTTT.

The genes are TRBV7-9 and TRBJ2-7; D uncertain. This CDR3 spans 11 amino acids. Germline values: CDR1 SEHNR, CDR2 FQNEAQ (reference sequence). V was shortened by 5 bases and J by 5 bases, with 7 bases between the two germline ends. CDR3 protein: CASSAKNEQYF. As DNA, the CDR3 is TGTGCCAGCAGCGCGAAGAACGAGCAGTACTTC.

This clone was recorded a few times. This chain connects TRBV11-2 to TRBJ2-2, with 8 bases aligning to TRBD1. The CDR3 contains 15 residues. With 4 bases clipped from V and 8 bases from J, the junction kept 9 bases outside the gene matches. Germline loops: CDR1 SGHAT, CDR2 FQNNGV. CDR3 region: CASSSPRGRSGELFF. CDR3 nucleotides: TGTGCCAGCAGCTCGCCCAGGGGGCGTTCGGGGGAGCTGTTTTTT.

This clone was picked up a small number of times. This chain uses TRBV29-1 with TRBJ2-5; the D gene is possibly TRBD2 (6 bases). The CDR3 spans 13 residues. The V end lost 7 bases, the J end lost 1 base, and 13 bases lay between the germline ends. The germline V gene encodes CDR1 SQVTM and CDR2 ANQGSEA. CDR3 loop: CSAMGGFQETQYF. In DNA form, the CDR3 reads TGCAGCGCAATGGGAGGATTCCAAGAGACCCAGTACTTC.

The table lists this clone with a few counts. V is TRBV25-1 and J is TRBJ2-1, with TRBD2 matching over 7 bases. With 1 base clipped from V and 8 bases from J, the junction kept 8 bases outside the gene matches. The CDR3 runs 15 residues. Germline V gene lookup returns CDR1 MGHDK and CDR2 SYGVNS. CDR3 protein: CASSELGGRVDEQFF. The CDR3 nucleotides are TGTGCCAGCAGTGAATTAGGAGGGAGGGTCGATGAGCAGTTCTTC.

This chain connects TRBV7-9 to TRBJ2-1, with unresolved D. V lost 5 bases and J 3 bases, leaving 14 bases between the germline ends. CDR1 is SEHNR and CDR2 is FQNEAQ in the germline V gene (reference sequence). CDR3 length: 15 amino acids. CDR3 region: CASSARSRVYNEQFF. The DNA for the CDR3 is TGTGCCAGCAGCGCCCGGAGTCGGGTCTACAATGAGCAGTTCTTC.